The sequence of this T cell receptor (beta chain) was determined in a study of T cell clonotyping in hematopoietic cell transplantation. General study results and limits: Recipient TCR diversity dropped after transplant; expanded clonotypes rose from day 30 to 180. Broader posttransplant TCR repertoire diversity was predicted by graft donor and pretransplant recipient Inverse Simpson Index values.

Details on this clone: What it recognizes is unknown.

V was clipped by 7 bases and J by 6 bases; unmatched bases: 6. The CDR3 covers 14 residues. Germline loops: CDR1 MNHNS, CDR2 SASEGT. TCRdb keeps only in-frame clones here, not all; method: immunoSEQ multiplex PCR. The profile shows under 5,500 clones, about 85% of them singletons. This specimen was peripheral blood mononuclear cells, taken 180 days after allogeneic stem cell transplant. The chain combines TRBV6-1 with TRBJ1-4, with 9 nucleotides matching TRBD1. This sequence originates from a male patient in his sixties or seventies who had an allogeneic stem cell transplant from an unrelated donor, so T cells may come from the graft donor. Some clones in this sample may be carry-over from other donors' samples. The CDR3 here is CASIRDRVDEKLFF. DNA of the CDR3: TGTGCCAGCATCAGGGACAGGGTAGATGAAAAACTGTTTTTT.